These 28 T cell receptor beta chains were sequenced from one sample in a study of patients and donors after allogeneic stem cell transplantation. TCRdb redid the calling of the RT-PCR reads with MiXCR, one entry per CDR3 protein. Among about 160,000 distinct CDR3 sequences listed, about a quarter were seen once. Specimen: blood, either unsorted or a sorted T cell fraction (not recorded which). The receptors here all came from a human donor who was either an allogeneic HSCT recipient or a stem cell or donor lymphocyte infusion donor (not recorded which). It is not recorded whose cells these are; they may come from a transplant donor.

Only a few counts were recorded for this clonotype. The V call is TRBV20-1, the J call TRBJ2-3, with TRBD1 as a possible D gene (5 bases). The V gene's germline CDR1 is DFQATT and CDR2 SNEGSKA (reference sequence). The CDR3 length is 11 residues. The CDR3 nucleotides read TGCAGCCAGGGAATCACAGATACGCAGTATTTT. Translating gives CSQGITDTQYF.

This chain connects TRBV2 to TRBJ1-6, with unresolved D. The CDR3 extends over 15 amino acids. Germline V lookup: CDR1 SNHLY, CDR2 FYNNEI. Trimming stripped 3 bases from V and 10 bases from J, with 16 bases between. In nucleotides, the CDR3 is TGTGCCAGCAGTGAGGAACGACCGGACCAGTCACCCCTCCACTTT. Its protein is CASSEERPDQSPLHF.

This clonotype was seen a handful of times. This chain links TRBV5-5 with TRBJ2-2; 9 bases line up with TRBD2. The CDR3 totals 18 residues. Trimming took 1 base from V and 5 from J; bases not matched to a gene: 12. CDR1 and CDR2 (germline): SGHKS, YYEKEE (reference sequence). The CDR3 nucleotides read TGTGCCAGCAGCTTGTATGCCCCAGCGGGAGGCCCAACCGGGGAGCTGTTTTTT. It yields the protein CASSLYAPAGGPTGELFF.

This clonotype was picked up many times. This CDR3 reads CSAPRTGANEKLFF. The CDR3 region has the DNA TGCAGTGCTCCCCGGACAGGGGCAAATGAAAAACTGTTTTTT. The V gene is TRBV20-1, the J gene TRBJ1-4; 9 positions match TRBD1. V dropped 5 bases and J dropped 5; count of bases not matched to a gene: 6. Germline-derived CDR1 and CDR2 are DFQATT and SNEGSKA (reference sequence). This CDR3 region has 14 residues.

This chain connects TRBV20-1 to TRBJ2-1, with D possibly TRBD2 on 6 matching bases. The CDR3 loop spans 18 amino acids. Germline values: CDR1 DFQATT, CDR2 SNEGSKA (reference sequence). Trimming pared 3 bases from V and 4 bases from J, leaving 25 bases between. CDR3: CSARSHGLGGRSYNEQFF. The CDR3 DNA follows: TGCAGTGCTAGGTCCCACGGGCTCGGGGGACGGAGTTACAATGAGCAGTTCTTC.

The sample holds a few counts of this clonotype. The CDR3 region is CSVEERRNTEAFF. CDR3 DNA sequence: TGCAGCGTTGAAGAAAGGCGGAACACTGAAGCTTTCTTT. V usage is TRBV29-1 and J usage is TRBJ1-1; D ambiguous. The V end was cut by 0 bases, the J end by 1 base, with 6 bases between. The CDR3 totals 13 residues. Germline values: CDR1 SQVTM, CDR2 ANQGSEA.

The V gene is TRBV7-2, the J gene TRBJ2-3; 14 bases are a match to TRBD2. Germline V gene sequence: CDR1 SGHTA, CDR2 FQGNSA. Trimming at V came to 3 bases and at J to 9 bases, leaving 5 bases not matched to a gene. The CDR3 covers 15 residues. The CDR3 loop is CASSLAGLAGVTQYF. The CDR3, as DNA: TGTGCCAGCAGCTTGGCGGGACTAGCGGGAGTGACGCAGTATTTT.

Written as DNA, the CDR3 is TGCAGCGTTGATGGGCAGGGGGCTTACGGAAACACCATATATTTT. Translating it yields CSVDGQGAYGNTIYF. This sequence joins TRBV29-1 and TRBJ1-3; TRBD1 aligns across 8 bases. The CDR3 has 15 amino acids. Unmatched junction bases numbered 8, after V lost 3 bases and J lost 4 bases. From germline, CDR1 is SQVTM and CDR2 ANQGSEA. Full variable domain (rest looked up from reference TRBV29-1 and TRBJ1-3): SAVISQKPSRDICQRGTSLTIQCQVDSQVTMMFWYRQQPGQSLTLIATANQGSEATYESGFVIDKFPISRPNLTFSTLTVSNMSPEDSSIYLCSVDGQGAYGNTIYFGEGSWLTVV.

This clonotype was seen more than once but under ten times. The J gene is TRBJ2-2, the V gene TRBV6-1, with 7 bases identical to TRBD1. The germline gives CDR1 MNHNS, CDR2 SASEGT. J gave up 8 bases and V 5 bases, and 14 bases lay outside the gene matches. The CDR3 sequence is 16 residues long. CDR3 nucleotides: TGTGCCAGCAGTCACCTACCGGGACAGTTTGGTGGGGAGCTGTTTTTT. Protein product: CASSHLPGQFGGELFF.

There are many counts of this clonotype. J is TRBJ1-4 and V is TRBV7-2; D remains unclear. Germline CDR1 and CDR2: SGHTA and FQGNSA. The V end was cut by 1 base, the J end by 7 bases, with 7 bases between. There are 13 residues in the CDR3. CDR3 DNA: TGTGCCAGCAGCTTAGGTTATACTGAAAAACTGTTTTTT. It encodes CASSLGYTEKLFF. Full variable domain (rest looked up from reference TRBV7-2 and TRBJ1-4): GAGVSQSPSNKVTEKGKDVELRCDPISGHTALYWYRQSLGQGLEFLIYFQGNSAPDKSGLPSDRFSAERTGGSVSTLTIQRTQQEDSAVYLCASSLGYTEKLFFGSGTQLSVL.

A few counts support this clonotype. The chain recombines TRBV12-3 or TRBV12-4 with TRBJ2-1; possibly TRBD1 or TRBD2 for D (6 bases each). Trimming stripped 3 bases from V and 7 bases from J, with 22 bases between. The CDR3 is made up of 17 amino acids. The CDR3 coding sequence is TGTGCCAGCAGTTTGAGGGGGGCACGCGTAGGGACGAATGAGCAGTTCTTC. It codes for CASSLRGARVGTNEQFF.

V usage is TRBV10-1 and J usage is TRBJ1-6; D gene unclear. Per the germline V gene, CDR1 is WNHNN and CDR2 is SYGVQD (reference sequence). The CDR3 is 15 residues long. V gave up 7 bases and J gave up 0 bases, with 10 bases separating them. The CDR3 reads CASTRRNSYNSPLHF. CDR3 in DNA: TGCGCCAGCACCAGGAGGAACTCCTATAATTCACCCCTCCACTTT.

This clonotype turned up a few times. The gene calls are TRBV29-1 and TRBJ1-1, with D perhaps matching TRBD1 (5 bases). This CDR3 has 12 amino acids. Germline V lookup: CDR1 SQVTM, CDR2 ANQGSEA. The V gene lost 6 bases and the J gene lost 7 bases, with 15 bases spanning the gap. This CDR3 reads CSVETGASEAFF. CDR3 DNA sequence: TGCAGCGTGGAAACCGGGGCGAGTGAAGCTTTCTTT.

This chain connects TRBV3-1 to TRBJ2-7; 9 bases align to TRBD2. Germline CDR1 reads LGHDT; CDR2 reads YNNKEL (reference sequence). The CDR3 totals 16 residues. The junction had 15 bases not matched to a gene; V was cut back by 8 bases and J by 4 bases. CDR3 loop: CASAVNRTSVFYEQYF. DNA for the CDR3: TGTGCCAGCGCTGTCAATCGGACTAGCGTTTTTTACGAGCAGTACTTC.

The chain carries TRBV6-2 or TRBV6-3 and TRBJ2-1; D is possibly TRBD2 (5 bases). This CDR3 has 13 residues. The germline gives CDR1 MNHEY, CDR2 SVGEGT. Between the trimmed V and J ends, which lost 2 bases and 6 bases, there was a span of 8 bases. The CDR3, as DNA: TGTGCCAGCAGTTACCTAGCTGCCAATGAGCAGTTCTTC. Amino acids: CASSYLAANEQFF.

This clonotype has more than one count but fewer than ten. The V gene is TRBV5-1, the J gene TRBJ2-5; D may be TRBD1 (5 bases). Trimming removed 0 bases at V and 5 bases at J, with 17 bases between. The germline gives CDR1 SGHRS, CDR2 YFSETQ. This CDR3 is 16 amino acids long. DNA of the CDR3: TGCGCCAGCAGCTTGGTTGGACAAACGGACCGGGAGACCCAGTACTTC. Protein product: CASSLVGQTDRETQYF.

This clonotype was found many times. The J gene is TRBJ1-5, the V gene TRBV7-9; 10 positions agree with TRBD1. Losses at the gene ends were 5 bases for V and 4 bases for J; bases not matched to a gene: 5. CDR1 and CDR2 (germline): SEHNR, FQNEAQ (reference sequence). This CDR3 spans 15 amino acids. The CDR3 loop is CASSPGTGVNQPQHF. The CDR3 DNA follows: TGTGCCAGCAGCCCCGGGACAGGGGTAAATCAGCCCCAGCATTTT.

This sequence joins TRBV10-3 and TRBJ2-5; no clear D gene. The V gene lost 3 bases and the J gene lost 4 bases, with 12 bases spanning the gap. Germline V gene data show CDR1 as ENHRY and CDR2 as SYGVKD. This CDR3 is 14 amino acids long. The CDR3 is CAISENTRAETQYF. CDR3 DNA: TGTGCCATCAGTGAAAACACCCGGGCAGAGACCCAGTACTTC.

The table lists this clonotype with a few counts. The chain employs TRBV29-1 and TRBJ2-1; 10 bases agree with TRBD1. After removal of 5 bases from V and 9 bases from J, the junction contained 10 bases not matched to a gene. The CDR3 is 14 amino acids. The germline V gene encodes CDR1 SQVTM and CDR2 ANQGSEA. The CDR3 DNA reads TGCAGCGTTCCGCCGGGACAGGGGAGGGCTGAGCAGTTCTTC. It encodes CSVPPGQGRAEQFF.

This clonotype was seen more than once but under ten times. The chain combines TRBV10-3 with TRBJ1-2; TRBD1 matches 7 bases. The CDR3 is made up of 16 amino acids. Trimming cost V 10 bases and J 5 bases; bases outside gene matches: 19. CDR1 ENHRY and CDR2 SYGVKD come from the germline V gene. This CDR3 is CATPAGDSHHPYGYTF. The DNA of the CDR3 is TGTGCCACCCCTGCTGGGGACAGCCACCACCCGTATGGCTACACCTTC.

V gene TRBV12-5 combines with J gene TRBJ1-1, with D maybe TRBD1 (6 bases). Germline V gene lookup returns CDR1 LGHNT and CDR2 FRNRAP. The CDR3 runs to 15 residues. The DNA of the CDR3 is TGTGGAACCTTATCGGGGGACAACCGGGACACTGAAGCTTTCTTT. Amino acid sequence: CGTLSGDNRDTEAFF.

This chain joins TRBV12-3 or TRBV12-4 and TRBJ1-1; D gene unclear. The CDR3 has 15 amino acids. V shed 5 bases and J shed 1 base, with 14 bases lying between them. Here the CDR3 DNA reads TGTGCCAGCAGTCCAGAGGACTTTAGGAACACTGAAGCTTTCTTT. It translates to CASSPEDFRNTEAFF.

This clonotype was observed a few times. This chain joins TRBV7-8 and TRBJ2-5; 9 nucleotides match TRBD1. The CDR3 has 15 residues. The germline gives CDR1 SGHVS, CDR2 FQNEAQ. With V trimmed by 1 base and J by 1 base, 1 base remained unmatched. CDR3: CASSLETGGQETQYF. CDR3 sequence (DNA): TGTGCCAGCAGCTTAGAGACAGGGGGCCAAGAGACCCAGTACTTC.

This clonotype was picked up a small number of times. This chain links TRBV12-3 or TRBV12-4 with TRBJ2-6; weak D call: TRBD1 (5 bases). This CDR3 is built from 16 residues. Trimming took 4 bases from V and 4 from J, leaving 14 bases between them. The CDR3 sequence is CASSSWQGLGANVLTF. The CDR3 nucleotides are TGTGCCAGCAGTTCCTGGCAGGGTCTAGGGGCCAACGTCCTGACTTTC.

This clonotype came up a few times. The chain links TRBV9 to TRBJ1-4; TRBD1 matches 7 bases. CDR1 and CDR2 (germline): SGDLS, YYNGEE. The CDR3 is made up of 15 amino acids. V shed 4 bases and J 7 bases; nucleotides not matched to a gene: 10. CDR3 in DNA: TGTGCCAGCAGCTTTTCCCGGGACAGTGGTGAAAAACTGTTTTTT. This sequence encodes CASSFSRDSGEKLFF. Combining the CDR3 with reference TRBV9 and TRBJ1-4 gives the whole variable domain DSGVTQTPKHLITATGQRVTLRCSPRSGDLSVYWYQQSLDQGLQFLIQYYNGEERAKGNILERFSAQQFPDLHSELNLSSLELGDSALYFCASSFSRDSGEKLFFGSGTQLSVL.

This clonotype was counted a few times. The chain couples TRBV7-2 to TRBJ1-2, with unresolved D. The CDR3 covers 15 residues. The V gene's germline CDR1 is SGHTA and CDR2 FQGNSA. Trimming pared 5 bases from V and 0 bases from J, leaving 13 bases between. The CDR3 loop is CASSHPTNSNYGYTF. CDR3 in DNA: TGTGCCAGCAGCCATCCGACGAATTCTAACTATGGCTACACCTTC.

This clonotype was counted ten times or more. The chain has TRBV5-1 and TRBJ1-2; possibly TRBD1 for D (6 bases). The CDR3 length is 16 residues. The V end lost 0 bases, the J end lost 4 bases, and 16 bases lay between the germline ends. CDR1 SGHRS and CDR2 YFSETQ come from the germline V gene. The CDR3 is CASSLGSGTPSYGYTF. The CDR3 coding sequence is TGCGCCAGCAGCTTGGGCTCCGGGACACCTTCCTATGGCTACACCTTC.

This clonotype has a handful of counts. This chain links TRBV5-6 with TRBJ1-1, with 7 nucleotides matching TRBD1. The ends lost 0 bases at V and 7 bases at J; junction bases unmatched: 9. The V gene's germline CDR1 is SGHDT and CDR2 YYEEEE. CDR3 length: 15 amino acids. The CDR3 region is CASSLGDRDGGEAFF. CDR3 DNA: TGTGCCAGCAGCTTGGGAGACAGGGACGGGGGTGAAGCTTTCTTT.